This T cell receptor (beta chain) derives from a study of beta chain features in type 1 diabetes (dated by TCRdb to 2016 to 2019). About the investigation overall: Mean age, gender distribution, total cell number and subset yield did not differ between patients and healthy donors. A total of just under 110,000,000 sorted cells were examined across all samples, and RNA yield correlated strongly with the number of cells per subset. The study compared TCRB repertoires of sorted circulating CD4+ T cell subsets between recently diagnosed type 1 diabetes patients and matched healthy donors. Whereas all 30 or so donors provided naive and central memory subsets, regulatory and stem cell-like memory subsets were isolated from just 8 patients and roughly 8 healthy donors.

What the work shows at the level of the full study, not this receptor alone: PCR might favor shorter templates, but patient and control samples were amplified and corrected together, so any skew would affect both groups equally. Fewer insertions and more nucleotide deletions at VDJ recombination sites were observed in patients with type 1 diabetes, implying thymic rearrangement abnormalities. Naive, central memory and regulatory TCRB repertoires appeared to be more alike among patients than among healthy donors. Only small numbers of individuals were included in the HLA sub-analyses, which left unresolved whether HLA type had any influence on TCRB rearrangement. Type 1 diabetes patients showed a moderate but significant shortening of TCRB CDR3 length in all four CD4+ subsets. Because cDNA rather than genomic DNA was sequenced, highly expressing activated cells could have been over-represented, although no difference in activation and CD3 levels was found between groups.

A single peripheral blood draw of around 0.11 L on average was collected from each donor into heparinised tubes. Naive, central memory, regulatory and stem cell-like memory CD4+ T cells were sorted on a BD FACSAria II using a panel including CD45RO, CCR7, CD25, CD127, CD95 and CD27. Every sorted population had a purity above 98%. PBMCs were isolated immediately by Lymphoprep density gradient centrifugation and stained directly without culture. To minimize batch effects, samples were stained and sorted in pairs, one healthy donor with one patient per experiment. The germline ends are 14 bases apart after V is trimmed by 5 bases and J by 4 bases. Reading the germline V gene gives CDR1 MNHNS and CDR2 SASEGT. Including cysteine and phenylalanine, the CDR3 has 14 amino acids. Only the CDR3 region is kept as DNA, spanning 42 bases read in frame from base 1. The entire isolated RNA was reverse transcribed using the High Capacity cDNA Reverse Transcription Kit, and thus expressed TCRB transcripts were sequenced. Naive, central memory and regulatory T cell samples underwent deep immunoSEQ sequencing, averaging roughly 3.3 million total reads per sample. Sorted cells were lysed in RLT buffer, and RNA was extracted using DNase-treated RNeasy Micro or Mini kits according to cell number. Each cell subset was processed separately to prevent cross-contamination, with patient and healthy donor samples processed together. Using the immunoSEQ multiplex PCR, TCRB sequences were amplified from cDNA into 87-bp fragments spanning the CDR3 region. Sequencing of the amplicons was performed on the Illumina HiSeq platform. The study's own analysis went as follows. Synthetic template baselines were used to correct PCR bias computationally, reads within Hamming distance 2 were collapsed, and singletons that could not be merged were discarded. Reads were aligned against IMGT to assign V, D and J genes, CDR3 length and insertions or deletions at six rearrangement sites. Within each subset, clonotype counts were normalized to the number of sorted cells before true diversity and Gini coefficients were calculated with the tcR R package. The overlap coefficient, calculated on TCRB nucleotide sequences, was used to measure repertoire sharing. As a proxy for the pre-selection repertoire, out-of-frame TCRB sequences from naive cells were analyzed. Imported from immuneACCESS, the table was reduced by TCRdb to in-frame sequences with V and J called. These copies leave out some clones; in studies compared against another copy, an unresolved V gene accounts for under half, and the cause of the remainder is not known. That table is the source of V, J and clone size, and D and trimming were worked out from the DNA. Counted in this sample were about half a million clones; approximately 30% of them appeared once. The ten top clones hold 0.05% to 0.065% of the sample.

This clone was counted only a few times. Its binding antigen is unknown. No base quality information exists; no much larger clone differs at one position. Sequenced material: naive CD4+ T cells from blood. The cell subset or site tag for this specimen amounts to: true naive CD4+ T cells. The sequence is built from TRBV6-1 and TRBJ1-2, with TRBD1 as a weak D call on 5 bases. The sequence came from a man younger than 35 in good health. The DNA sequence is as follows: TGTGCCAGCAGTTTCTCGGACACCATCTATGGCTACACCTTC. This is translated as CASSFSDTIYGYTF.